This T cell receptor (beta chain) was profiled in a study of glioma-infiltrating T cells after dendritic cell vaccination. On the study more broadly: Patients received autologous tumor lysate-pulsed dendritic cell vaccination between about 2003 and 2013.

CDR1 is SGHTA, CDR2 FQGNSA, per germline. The CDR3 is 15 residues long. Trimming removed 5 bases from V and 4 bases from J; junction bases left unmatched: 5. Time point given: after dendritic cell vaccination, including at tumor progression/relapse. Only patients with spare fresh-frozen tumor and over two years of follow-up were included. Assay used: immunoSEQ multiplex PCR; TCRdb lists only in-frame clones, some missing. Of approximately 110,000 clones in the sample, about 90% were seen once. The source of this sequence is a human donor with glioblastoma. This chain uses TRBV7-2 with TRBJ2-1; 10 bases line up with TRBD1. The source material was blood, sampled after dendritic cell vaccination. In DNA form, the CDR3 reads TGTGCCAGCAGCCATGACAGGGGGCGATACAATGAGCAGTTCTTC. Protein: CASSHDRGRYNEQFF.